These T cell receptor beta chains were read from a single sample in a study of T cell responses to AZD1222 COVID-19 vaccine. Clones were read by immunoSEQ multiplex PCR, and TCRdb kept only the in-frame ones, dropping some. The sample consists of around 110,000 clones, roughly 87% of them appearing once. The sample in question was peripheral blood, obtained on day 0 of AZD1222 vaccination. The source of these receptors is an adult in good health. Each CDR3 is given with its conserved first and last residue. Fields, in order: CDR3 protein, CDR3 DNA, J gene, D gene, clone size, V gene. D genes are given only for firm matches. Expanded clones are given a class, and other clones once, few, many or no size at all.

CDR3: CASSRDRAGYTF
DNA: TGTGCCAGCAGCCGGGACAGGGCTGGCTACACCTTC
J: TRBJ1-2
D: TRBD1
size: NA
V: TRBV7-8

CDR3: CASSQVGGMGTEAFF
DNA: TGTGCCAGCAGCCAAGTTGGGGGGATGGGGACTGAAGCTTTCTTT
J: TRBJ1-1
D: NA
size: NA
V: TRBV3-1/TRBV3-2

CDR3: CASSQGVSDTEAFF
DNA: TGTGCCAGTAGTCAGGGGGTATCGGACACTGAAGCTTTCTTT
J: TRBJ1-1
D: TRBD1
size: NA
V: TRBV19

CDR3: CASTPGALTDQPQHF
DNA: TGCGCCAGCACTCCCGGGGCCTTGACTGATCAGCCCCAGCATTTT
J: TRBJ1-5
D: NA
size: NA
V: TRBV4-1

CDR3: CASSLIVASGVRYEQYF
DNA: TGTGCCAGCAGCTTAATAGTGGCCAGCGGGGTCCGCTACGAGCAGTACTTC
J: TRBJ2-7
D: TRBD2
size: NA
V: TRBV11-2

CDR3: CATSGQQQGVTDTQYF
DNA: TGTGCCACCAGTGGCCAACAACAGGGTGTCACAGATACGCAGTATTTT
J: TRBJ2-3
D: NA
size: NA
V: TRBV24-1

CDR3: CAWINRGYNSPLHF
DNA: TGTGCCTGGATCAACAGGGGCTATAATTCACCCCTCCACTTT
J: TRBJ1-6
D: TRBD1
size: NA
V: TRBV30

CDR3: CAWNRQGFDEAFF
DNA: TGTGCCTGGAACCGACAGGGTTTTGATGAAGCTTTCTTT
J: TRBJ1-1
D: TRBD1
size: once
V: TRBV30

CDR3: CASSSRQTNEQFF
DNA: TGTGCCAGCAGCTCCAGACAGACCAATGAGCAGTTCTTC
J: TRBJ2-1
D: NA
size: NA
V: TRBV7-3

CDR3: CASQGSAGGGEQFF
DNA: TGTGCCAGCCAGGGTTCTGCGGGAGGTGGTGAGCAGTTCTTC
J: TRBJ2-1
D: TRBD2
size: NA
V: TRBV14

CDR3: CASSFRGFGGYTF
DNA: TGTGCCAGCAGTTTTAGGGGATTTGGGGGCTACACCTTC
J: TRBJ1-2
D: NA
size: once
V: TRBV12-3/TRBV12-4

CDR3: CASTKKAGLNTEAFF
DNA: TGTGCCAGCACCAAAAAGGCGGGATTGAACACTGAAGCTTTCTTT
J: TRBJ1-1
D: NA
size: NA
V: TRBV27

CDR3: CAWSLGGNGYTF
DNA: TGTGCCTGGAGCCTAGGGGGTAATGGCTACACCTTC
J: TRBJ1-2
D: NA
size: NA
V: TRBV30

CDR3: CASSRLGAAGELFF
DNA: TGTGCCAGCAGCCGTTTAGGGGCCGCCGGGGAGCTGTTTTTT
J: TRBJ2-2
D: NA
size: NA
V: TRBV6-5

CDR3: CASSPLGQDNQPQHF
DNA: TGTGCCAGCTCCCCGTTGGGACAGGACAATCAGCCCCAGCATTTT
J: TRBJ1-5
D: TRBD1
size: NA
V: TRBV6-5

CDR3: CATRAASTGRNEQYF
DNA: TGCGCCACACGAGCCGCATCGACAGGGAGGAACGAGCAGTACTTC
J: TRBJ2-7
D: NA
size: NA
V: TRBV5-1

CDR3: CASSLAGRLSNQPQHF
DNA: TGTGCCAGCAGCTTGGCGGGCAGACTTAGCAATCAGCCCCAGCATTTT
J: TRBJ1-5
D: NA
size: NA
V: TRBV5-8

CDR3: CASSLGVRAAGEQFF
DNA: TGTGCCAGCAGCTTAGGAGTCAGGGCCGCGGGTGAGCAGTTCTTC
J: TRBJ2-1
D: NA
size: NA
V: TRBV11-3

CDR3: CASSFQGNQPQHF
DNA: TGTGCCAGCAGTTTTCAGGGCAATCAGCCCCAGCATTTT
J: TRBJ1-5
D: NA
size: NA
V: TRBV6-5

CDR3: CASRGQGQFASPLHF
DNA: TGTGCCAGCAGGGGGCAGGGACAGTTTGCTTCACCCCTCCACTTT
J: TRBJ1-6
D: TRBD1
size: few
V: TRBV6-5

CDR3: CASSRRTEAFF
DNA: TGTGCCAGCAGCCGAAGGACTGAAGCTTTCTTT
J: TRBJ1-1
D: NA
size: NA
V: TRBV3-1/TRBV3-2

CDR3: CASTPGDGYTF
DNA: TGTGCCAGCACCCCAGGCGACGGCTACACCTTC
J: TRBJ1-2
D: NA
size: NA
V: TRBV7-2

CDR3: CASSPRGGGTEAFF
DNA: TGTGCCAGCAGCCCTCGGGGAGGCGGCACTGAAGCTTTCTTT
J: TRBJ1-1
D: NA
size: NA
V: TRBV9

CDR3: CASSQPSGRAAFNEQFF
DNA: TGCGCCAGCAGCCAACCTAGCGGGAGGGCGGCCTTTAATGAGCAGTTCTTC
J: TRBJ2-1
D: TRBD2
size: NA
V: TRBV4-1

CDR3: CASSPGQNTGELFF
DNA: TGTGCCAGCTCACCAGGACAGAACACCGGGGAGCTGTTTTTT
J: TRBJ2-2
D: NA
size: once
V: TRBV18

CDR3: CASSLLREHTGELFF
DNA: TGTGCCAGCAGTTTGCTGCGGGAGCACACCGGGGAGCTGTTTTTT
J: TRBJ2-2
D: TRBD2
size: NA
V: TRBV28

CDR3: CASSQGSRWRGNTIYF
DNA: TGTGCCAGCAGCCAAGGCTCGCGTTGGAGGGGAAACACCATATATTTT
J: TRBJ1-3
D: NA
size: NA
V: TRBV16

CDR3: CASSFRAAVGYTF
DNA: TGTGCCAGCAGTTTTAGGGCCGCGGTTGGCTACACCTTC
J: TRBJ1-2
D: NA
size: NA
V: TRBV28

CDR3: CASSGDPGNEQFF
DNA: TGTGCCAGCTCAGGGGACCCCGGAAATGAGCAGTTCTTC
J: TRBJ2-1
D: NA
size: once
V: TRBV12-3/TRBV12-4

CDR3: CASSADTNQPQHF
DNA: TGTGCCAGCAGTGCAGACACTAATCAGCCCCAGCATTTT
J: TRBJ1-5
D: NA
size: NA
V: TRBV2

CDR3: CASSQDPDNSPLHF
DNA: TGCGCCAGCAGCCAAGATCCTGATAATTCACCCCTCCACTTT
J: TRBJ1-6
D: NA
size: NA
V: TRBV4-1

CDR3: CASSMGPGSEQYF
DNA: TGTGCCAGTAGTATGGGGCCTGGATCCGAGCAGTACTTC
J: TRBJ2-7
D: NA
size: NA
V: TRBV19

CDR3: CASSPTGTSGYNEQFF
DNA: TGTGCCAGCAGCCCTACCGGGACTAGCGGTTACAATGAGCAGTTCTTC
J: TRBJ2-1
D: TRBD2
size: few
V: TRBV11-2

CDR3: CASSQDEGRRQQFF
DNA: TGCGCCAGCAGCCAAGATGAGGGACGTAGGCAGCAGTTCTTC
J: TRBJ2-1
D: NA
size: once
V: TRBV4-1

CDR3: CASSRGSDSPLHF
DNA: TGTGCCAGCAGCCGGGGGTCGGATTCACCCCTCCACTTT
J: TRBJ1-6
D: NA
size: NA
V: TRBV6-6

CDR3: CASGTSGVRADTQYF
DNA: TGTGCCAGCGGGACTAGCGGGGTAAGGGCAGATACGCAGTATTTT
J: TRBJ2-3
D: TRBD2
size: NA
V: TRBV25-1

CDR3: CASSRAEETQYF
DNA: TGTGCCAGCAGCAGGGCGGAAGAGACCCAGTACTTC
J: TRBJ2-5
D: NA
size: once
V: TRBV6-5

CDR3: CASRTPGQGGGYTF
DNA: TGTGCCAGCAGGACACCGGGACAGGGGGGTGGCTACACCTTC
J: TRBJ1-2
D: TRBD1
size: NA
V: TRBV7-2

CDR3: CASSGPPAGEQYF
DNA: TGCGCCAGCAGTGGGCCCCCCGCGGGAGAGCAGTACTTC
J: TRBJ2-7
D: NA
size: NA
V: TRBV10-2

CDR3: CASSSTGYGYTF
DNA: TGTGCCAGCAGTTCGACAGGGTATGGCTACACCTTC
J: TRBJ1-2
D: TRBD1
size: once
V: TRBV12-3/TRBV12-4

CDR3: CASSLDVRGYEQYF
DNA: TGTGCCAGCAGCTTGGATGTCAGGGGTTACGAGCAGTACTTC
J: TRBJ2-7
D: NA
size: NA
V: TRBV5-6